Sequencing of this TCR beta chain was carried out in a study of control samples from healthy donors and cancer patients. Germline V gene sequence: CDR1 MNHEY, CDR2 SMNVEV (reference sequence). With 2 bases removed from V and 3 bases from J, the gap between germline ends came to 8 bases. CDR3 length: 13 amino acids. Using immunoSEQ multiplex PCR, the repertoire was profiled, and TCRdb retains in-frame clones only, with some absent. The sample lists some 120,000 clones, approximately 87% occurring once. This clone was observed a few times. This clonotype was obtained from a man aged 60 to 69 in good health. Sequencing was performed on blood. V is TRBV27 and J is TRBJ2-7, with TRBD1 as a possible D gene (5 bases). The CDR3 is CASSLKRGYEQYF. The CDR3 bases are TGTGCCAGCAGTTTAAAAAGGGGCTACGAGCAGTACTTC.